Following are 12 T cell receptor beta chains from one sample sequenced in a study of OX40 agonist ivuxolimab in advanced cancers. Libraries were prepared by immunoSEQ multiplex PCR; TCRdb keeps only in-frame clonotypes and omits some of them. Of around 100,000 clones detected, over 75% appear once; the ten largest clones hold 0.25% to 0.35%. Sequenced here: CD4+ or CD8+ T cells sorted from blood, sampled in a trial of the OX40 agonist ivuxolimab. These receptors all come from an adult with an advanced solid tumor such as melanoma, head and neck, liver or kidney cancer.

This chain connects TRBV29-1 to TRBJ2-7; 9 bases line up with TRBD1. The CDR3 spans 13 residues. CDR1 SQVTM and CDR2 ANQGSEA come from the germline V gene. The ends lost 3 bases at V and 5 bases at J; junction bases unmatched: 5. This chain's CDR3 is CSVDPGQGDEQYF. CDR3 in DNA: TGCAGCGTTGATCCGGGACAGGGAGACGAGCAGTACTTC.

The chain links TRBV4-3 to TRBJ2-3, with 11 bases identical to TRBD2. CDR3 length: 16 amino acids. The trim removed 4 bases at V and 4 bases at J, leaving 7 bases unmatched. CDR1 is LGHNA, CDR2 YSLEER, per germline. CDR3 nucleotide sequence: TGCGCCAGCAGCCTAACTAGCGGGAGTTTTGCAGATACGCAGTATTTT. This gives the protein CASSLTSGSFADTQYF.

The genes are TRBV7-3 and TRBJ2-2; D perhaps matches TRBD1 (5 bases). V was cut by 3 bases and J by 3 bases, with 14 bases left in between. Germline values: CDR1 SGHTA, CDR2 FQGTGA. The length of the CDR3 is 16 residues. The CDR3 nucleotides read TGTGCCAGCAGCTTTGGCAGGGCTCCATACACCGGGGAGCTGTTTTTT. Its translation: CASSFGRAPYTGELFF.

Notes on this clone: This specimen includes other DNA sequences encoding the same CDR3. The rearrangement uses TRBV28 and TRBJ1-4; 9 bases match TRBD1. Germline V CDR1 and CDR2: MDHEN, SYDVKM. V lost 2 bases and J lost 3; bases outside the gene matches: 4. CDR3 length: 16 amino acids. The CDR3: CASSLNRGRPNEKLFF. DNA of the CDR3: TGTGCCAGCAGTTTAAACAGGGGGCGACCTAATGAAAAACTGTTTTTT.

This chain links TRBV6-6 with TRBJ1-6; 8 nucleotides align to TRBD1. The germline V gene encodes CDR1 MNHNY and CDR2 SVGAGI (reference sequence). The J segment lost 9 bases and the V segment lost 6 bases, leaving 7 bases of the junction unmatched. CDR3 length equals 14 residues. Here the CDR3 reads CASRSGQEGSPLHF. The CDR3 DNA reads TGTGCCAGCAGATCGGGACAGGAGGGTTCACCCCTCCACTTT.

The chain has TRBV11-2 and TRBJ2-3, with unresolved D. CDR1 is SGHAT and CDR2 is FQNNGV in the germline V gene. V dropped 1 base and J dropped 3 bases, with 8 bases sitting between them. The CDR3 is made up of 14 amino acids. The CDR3 bases are TGTGCCAGCAGCTTAGCCTACTCAACAGATACGCAGTATTTT. Protein product: CASSLAYSTDTQYF.

The chain uses TRBV18 and TRBJ2-3, with D hard to call. Germline CDR1 and CDR2: KGHSH and LQKENI. The CDR3 has 13 amino acids. Trimming left V 2 bases short and J 1 base short, with 4 bases between. In nucleotides, the CDR3 is TGTGCCAGCTCACCAACGGGCACAGATACGCAGTATTTT. Translation gives CASSPTGTDTQYF. Variable domain in full (rest from reference TRBV18 and TRBJ2-3): NAGVMQNPRHLVRRRGQEARLRCSPMKGHSHVYWYRQLPEEGLKFMVYLQKENIIDESGMPKERFSAEFPKEGPSILRIQQVVRGDSAAYFCASSPTGTDTQYFGPGTRLTVL.

The CDR3 protein is CASSQVWSGSSYNEQFF. The CDR3 DNA reads as TGCGCCAGCAGCCAAGTTTGGAGCGGGAGCTCCTACAATGAGCAGTTCTTC. The chain combines TRBV4-3 with TRBJ2-1, with TRBD2 matching over 8 bases. J lost 0 bases, V lost 1 base, and 5 bases had no gene match. The CDR3 spans 17 residues. CDR1 LGHNA and CDR2 YSLEER come from the germline V gene.

CDR3 nucleotides: TGTGCCAGCAGCTTGGGGAGCGGGAACACCGGGGAGCTGTTTTTT. Protein sequence: CASSLGSGNTGELFF. This chain joins TRBV5-6 and TRBJ2-2, with D perhaps matching TRBD2 (5 bases). V shed 0 bases and J shed 1 base, with 7 bases lying between them. CDR1 and CDR2 (germline): SGHDT, YYEEEE. The CDR3 sequence is 15 residues long.

The rearrangement links TRBV7-9 to TRBJ1-4, with D maybe TRBD1 (6 bases). The CDR3 runs to 15 residues. V gave up 5 bases and J gave up 0 bases, with 10 bases separating them. The germline V gene encodes CDR1 SEHNR and CDR2 FQNEAQ (reference sequence). CDR3 residues: CASSTQGSTNEKLFF. The CDR3 region has the DNA TGTGCCAGCAGCACACAGGGTTCAACTAATGAAAAACTGTTTTTT.

In this sample, this clone turned up many times. V gene TRBV20-1 combines with J gene TRBJ2-2, with a possible D match to TRBD2 (5 bases). V lost 6 bases to trimming and J lost 3 bases, with 5 bases between them. Germline-derived CDR1 and CDR2 are DFQATT and SNEGSKA (reference sequence). The CDR3 extends over 11 amino acids. CDR3: CSAGDTGELFF. The CDR3 DNA reads TGCAGTGCGGGAGACACCGGGGAGCTGTTTTTT.

CDR3 sequence: CAWRPGGLSNEQFF. DNA for the CDR3: TGTGCCTGGAGACCGGGAGGGCTTAGCAATGAGCAGTTCTTC. This chain links TRBV30 with TRBJ2-1; TRBD2 agrees at 8 bases. The CDR3 is made up of 14 amino acids. Germline trimming cut 3 bases from V and 6 bases from J; bases unmatched to any gene: 7. Germline V gene data show CDR1 as GTSNPN and CDR2 as SVGIG (reference sequence). The full variable domain, completed using reference TRBV30 and TRBJ2-1, is SQTIHQWPATLVQPVGSPLSLECTVEGTSNPNLYWYRQAAGRGLQLLFYSVGIGQISSEVPQNLSASRPQDRQFILSSKKLLLSDSGFYLCAWRPGGLSNEQFFGPGTRLTVL.